One sample yielded the 32 T cell receptor beta chains listed below, sequenced in a study of tumor and adjacent non-tumor tissue in lung cancer. The template was RNA from unsorted bulk tissue. The normal lung tissue was taken more than 3 cm from the tumor edge. A modified ARM-PCR protocol with three rounds of nested PCR amplified TCRbeta. One entry per CDR3 protein results from TCRdb running MiXCR on the multiplex PCR reads. The table has 90,000 to 100,000 distinct CDR3 sequences, 75% to 85% seen once; the top ten hold under 40%. Sequencing was done on a sample of distant non-tumor lung tissue. Receptor source: a man between 60 and 70 years old with small cell lung cancer.

The chain combines TRBV9 with TRBJ2-1; D gene ambiguous. Trimming shortened V by 0 bases and J by 4 bases, and 14 bases separated the two germline ends. The CDR3 sequence is 16 residues long. The germline V gene encodes CDR1 SGDLS and CDR2 YYNGEE. The CDR3 DNA reads as TGTGCCAGCAGCGTAGCTAAAGGCTTTGGTTACAATGAGCAGTTCTTC. This gives the protein CASSVAKGFGYNEQFF.

The V gene is TRBV7-2, the J gene TRBJ2-3, with 8 bases that match TRBD2. The CDR3 spans 17 residues. From germline, CDR1 is SGHTA and CDR2 FQGNSA. The CDR3 DNA is TGTGTCTGCAGCTTACTTGCGGGAGGTCCCGGGAGAAGGCCGCAGTATTTT. Encoded protein: CVCSLLAGGPGRRPQYF.

Details on this clonotype: One junction end does not reproduce the germline sequence, and a read error may be involved. The rearrangement uses TRBV6-1 and TRBJ1-1; a possible D gene is TRBD1 (5 bases). The germline V gene has CDR1 MNHNS and CDR2 SASEGT. There are 14 residues in the CDR3. CDR3 amino acids: CASIRGRQNTEAFF. CDR3 sequence (DNA): TGTGCCAGCATACGAGGCAGACAGAACACCGAAGCTTTCTTT.

Regarding this clonotype: This may come from a read error, since a much larger clone is one base off. The chain links TRBV30 to TRBJ2-7; TRBD2 agrees at 14 bases. CDR1 GTSNPN and CDR2 SVGIG come from the germline V gene (reference sequence). The CDR3 is 16 residues long. V lost 0 bases, J lost 6 bases, and 7 bases stayed unmatched. The CDR3 loop reads CAWSVYRGTSGSEQYF. CDR3 nucleotides: TGTGCCTGGAGTGTATACCGTGGGACTAGCGGGAGCGAGCAGTACTTC. Using reference TRBV30 and TRBJ2-7 for the parts outside the CDR3, the full variable domain is SQTIHQWPATLVQPVGSPLSLECTVEGTSNPNLYWYRQAAGRGLQLLFYSVGIGQISSEVPQNLSASRPQDRQFILSSKKLLLSDSGFYLCAWSVYRGTSGSEQYFGPGTRLTVT.

In the case of this clonotype: The CDR3 carries no conserved terminal phenylalanine or tryptophan, so it likely arises from a read error. The DNA is omitted, as the CDR3 cannot be located on it reliably, and the CDR3 follows TCRdb's listing. The chain employs TRBV5-5 and TRBJ2-3; TRBD2 reflects the table's D call only, with no check against the DNA. In germline, CDR1 is SGHKS, CDR2 YYEKEE (reference sequence). A total of 16 residues make up the CDR3, ends included. The CDR3 reads CASSLELAGGRDTEYL.

Turning to this clonotype: A much larger clone lies a single base off, so this may be a read error. This rearrangement joins TRBV6-5 to TRBJ2-3; D is unresolved. CDR1 and CDR2 from the germline V gene are MNHEY and SVGAGI. This CDR3 has 13 amino acids. The CDR3, as DNA: TGTACCAGCAGGCTCGGTAGCACAGATACGCAGTATTTT. Translation gives CTSRLGSTDTQYF.

Many counts were recorded for this clonotype. The V gene is TRBV6-5, the J gene TRBJ2-3, with D perhaps TRBD2 (6 bases). V dropped 6 bases and J dropped 8 bases, with 24 bases sitting between them. The germline V gene has CDR1 MNHEY and CDR2 SVGAGI. This CDR3 has 16 residues. The DNA for the CDR3 is TGTGCCAGCAGCTACCGCGGAGTAGCGGCTAGAGGTACGCAGTATTTT. This translates into CASSYRGVAARGTQYF.

J is TRBJ2-7 and V is TRBV5-4; D is tentatively TRBD1 or TRBD2 (6 bases each). Germline V gene sequence: CDR1 SGHNT, CDR2 YYREEE (reference sequence). CDR3 length: 11 amino acids. Trimming cost V 1 base and J 12 bases, with 11 bases left between them. The CDR3 coding sequence is TGTGCCAGCAGCTTGAGGGGGGAGTGGTACTTC. Amino acid sequence: CASSLRGEWYF.

The rearrangement links TRBV13 to TRBJ1-6; no definite D call. Deletions cut 5 bases from V and 17 bases from J, with 31 bases between. Looked up from germline, CDR1 is PRHDT and CDR2 is FYEKMQ (reference sequence). The length of the CDR3 is 17 residues. The CDR3 here is CASSQNDGSSYNPPIHF. The CDR3 region has the DNA TGTGCCAGCAGCCAAAACGACGGAAGCTCCTATAATCCACCTATCCACTTT.

This chain uses TRBV11-2 with TRBJ2-1, with 8 bases lining up with TRBD1. V was clipped by 1 base and J by 7 bases; unmatched bases: 15. Germline V CDR1 and CDR2: SGHAT, FQNNGV. This CDR3 has 18 residues. CDR3 nucleotide sequence: TGTGCCAGCAGCTTAGTTTGGTCTCCGGACAGGGTTATGAATGAGCAGTTCTTC. It codes for CASSLVWSPDRVMNEQFF.

As concerns this clonotype: One junction end disagrees with the germline gene, perhaps due to a read error. The V and J genes are TRBV12-3 or TRBV12-4 and TRBJ2-6, with D possibly called TRBD1 or TRBD2 (5 bases each). CDR3 length equals 15 residues. In DNA form, the CDR3 reads TGTGCCAGTAGTTTCGGGGTCTTTGGGGCCAACGTCCTGTCTTTC. Translated: CASSFGVFGANVLSF.

This clonotype has only a few counts. Mismatch with germline at one junction end may stem from a read error. The chain uses TRBV4-1 and TRBJ2-3, with a weak D call TRBD1 (5 bases). The CDR3 length is 17 residues. CDR1 is MGHRA and CDR2 is YSYEKL in the germline V gene. CDR3 amino acids: CASGQDTMVQGTDTQYF. The DNA of the CDR3 is TGCGCCAGCGGCCAAGATACGATGGTCCAGGGAACAGATACGCAGTATTTT.

For this clonotype: A junction end diverges from the germline sequence, so it may reflect a read error. The chain combines TRBV11-2 with TRBJ2-1; D not resolved. Germline V gene sequence: CDR1 SGHAT, CDR2 FQNNGV. The CDR3 extends over 14 amino acids. Here the CDR3 reads CASSLEAALVEEFF. CDR3 sequence (DNA): TGTGCTAGCAGCTTAGAGGCAGCGTTGGTTGAGGAGTTCTTC.

A word on this clonotype: This may be a read error, as it is one base from a much larger clone. This chain connects TRBV5-1 to TRBJ2-7; D not certain. This CDR3 has 15 amino acids. CDR1 is SGHRS, CDR2 YFSETQ, per germline. The CDR3 bases are TGCGCCAACAGCTTGTCGGTAGGCCAGACCTACGAGCAGTACTTC. This translates into CANSLSVGQTYEQYF.

Of note for this clonotype: A much larger clone sits a single nucleotide away, making a read error possible. The chain uses TRBV20-1 and TRBJ2-5, with D uncertain. CDR3 length: 15 residues. Germline V gene sequence: CDR1 DFQATT, CDR2 SNEGSKA (reference sequence). V lost 2 bases and J 9 bases, leaving 22 bases between the germline ends. DNA for the CDR3: TGCAGTGCTAGACCCTTTACTGGAGATGGTTTGGCCCAGTACTTC. It is translated as CSARPFTGDGLAQYF.

V is TRBV11-2 and J is TRBJ2-1; TRBD2 agrees at 10 bases. The CDR3 loop spans 18 amino acids. Germline CDR1 SGHAT, CDR2 FQNNGV. The CDR3 DNA reads as TGTGTCAGAGGCTTAGGAGTAGCGGGAGGCTACTACTACAATGAGCAGTTCTTC. It translates to CVRGLGVAGGYYYNEQFF.

J is TRBJ1-4 and V is TRBV6-1; 7 bases map to TRBD1. The CDR3 is 15 amino acids. V lost 5 bases, J lost 13 bases, and 16 bases stayed unmatched. Looked up from germline, CDR1 is MNHNS and CDR2 is SASEGT. The CDR3 DNA is TGTGCCAGCAGTTTCGGTCGACAGGGAAGTGAGATACTGTTTTTT. This translates into CASSFGRQGSEILFF.

This clonotype was observed many times. CDR3 amino acids: CASSYRGPGSGDEQFF. The CDR3 DNA reads TGTGCCAGCAGTTACAGGGGACCCGGTTCGGGCGATGAGCAGTTCTTC. V and J are TRBV6-5 and TRBJ2-1; D possibly matches TRBD1 or TRBD2 (5 bases each). CDR3 length: 16 residues. In germline, CDR1 is MNHEY, CDR2 SVGAGI. The V end lost 2 bases, the J end lost 8 bases, and 19 bases lay between the germline ends.

Remarks on this clonotype: One base away lies a much larger clone, so this may be a sequencing read error. It is likely a read error, because the conserved phenylalanine at the end of the CDR3 is missing. The chain carries TRBV29-1 and TRBJ1-2; 8 nucleotides line up with TRBD1. The CDR3 sequence is 10 residues long. V lost 6 bases to trimming and J lost 7 bases; unmatched junction nucleotides: 1. Germline V gene sequence: CDR1 SQVTM, CDR2 ANQGSEA. This CDR3 is CSVGTGGYTI. The CDR3 DNA is TGCAGCGTGGGGACAGGTGGCTACACCATC.

This clonotype was observed a handful of times. The CDR3 here is CASSYLHSVGNTIYF. The CDR3 region has the DNA TGTGCCAGCAGTTATCTCCATAGTGTCGGAAACACCATATATTTT. The V call is TRBV6-6, the J call TRBJ1-3; D is uncertain. Trimming left V 3 bases short and J 4 bases short, with 13 bases between. This CDR3 has 15 amino acids. Germline V gene data show CDR1 as MNHNY and CDR2 as SVGAGI (reference sequence).

This clonotype occurred many times. V and J are TRBV12-3 or TRBV12-4 and TRBJ2-7; unclear D gene. Between the trimmed V and J ends, which lost 3 bases and 5 bases, there was a span of 11 bases. The CDR3 length is 13 residues. The CDR3 DNA follows: TGTGCCAGCAGTTTTATTTCGACGGACGAGCAGTACTTC. As protein: CASSFISTDEQYF.

This clonotype was seen only once. Likely a read error: the CDR3 ends without its conserved phenylalanine or tryptophan. The chain couples TRBV6-6 to TRBJ2-7, with D uncertain. Trimming removed 2 bases at V and 3 bases at J, with 8 bases between. The CDR3 totals 13 residues. Germline assignment: CDR1 MNHNY and CDR2 SVGAGI (reference sequence). The CDR3 coding sequence is TGTGCCAGCAGTTACAGAAGGGTCTACGAGCAGTACATC. Translation: CASSYRRVYEQYI.

This clonotype was seen repeatedly, ten times or more. The V call is TRBV28, the J call TRBJ2-7; D is ambiguous. The CDR3 is made up of 10 amino acids. V was clipped by 10 bases and J by 1 base, with 5 bases between them. Germline CDR1 is MDHEN and CDR2 is SYDVKM. Written as DNA, the CDR3 is TGTGCCACCCAGTCCTACGAGCAGTACTTC. Its translation: CATQSYEQYF. The variable domain in full, with the rest retrieved from reference TRBV28 and TRBJ2-7, is DVKVTQSSRYLVKRTGEKVFLECVQDMDHENMFWYRQDPGLGLRLIYFSYDVKMKEKGDIPEGYSVSREKKERFSLILESASTNQTSMYLCATQSYEQYFGPGTRLTVT.

This clonotype occurred once. The chain recombines TRBV12-3 or TRBV12-4 with TRBJ2-7, with 8 bases fitting TRBD2. The CDR3 contains 15 residues. J lost 6 bases, V lost 2 bases, and 9 bases had no gene match. CDR3 nucleotide sequence: TGTGCCAGCAGTTTAAAAGCGGGAGACCCCTTCGAGCAGTACTTC. This sequence encodes CASSLKAGDPFEQYF.

On this clonotype itself: At one end the junction does not follow the germline gene, possibly because of a read error. The chain carries TRBV28 and TRBJ2-7, with 9 bases fitting TRBD1. The CDR3 loop spans 14 amino acids. CDR1 is MDHEN, CDR2 SYDVKM, per germline. DNA of the CDR3: TGTGCCAGCAGAACCGGGACAGGGTCCTACGTGCAGTACTTC. Translation gives CASRTGTGSYVQYF.

In the case of this clonotype: A read error may produce the germline difference seen at one junction end. The genes are TRBV11-2 and TRBJ2-3, with 8 bases identical to TRBD1. The CDR3 is made up of 14 amino acids. Germline V gene sequence: CDR1 SGHAT, CDR2 FQNNGV. In DNA form, the CDR3 reads TGTACCAGCAGCTTAATTCAGGGGGCAGATACGCAATATTTT. Translating gives CTSSLIQGADTQYF.

As regards this clonotype: An end of the junction does not agree with germline; a read error may underlie this. The rearrangement joins TRBV6-5 to TRBJ2-6; TRBD1 aligns across 8 bases. This CDR3 has 17 residues. Germline CDR1 and CDR2: MNHEY and SVGAGI. CDR3 protein: CASNLDRDHSGAKVLTF. CDR3 DNA: TGTGCCAGCAACCTGGACAGGGACCACTCCGGGGCCAAGGTCCTGACTTTC.

Remarks on this clonotype: Relative to the germline gene, one junction end is altered; a read error may explain this. This chain joins TRBV11-3 and TRBJ2-1; 14 positions agree with TRBD2. CDR1 SGHNT and CDR2 YENEEA come from the germline V gene. The CDR3 covers 18 residues. The CDR3 bases are TGTGCCAGCAGCTTAGATGGGGTGGGACTAGCGGGGGAGGGTGAGCATTTCTTC. Translating it yields CASSLDGVGLAGEGEHFF.

This clonotype was seen a few times. Just one base apart from a much larger clone, this may be a read error. The genes are TRBV6-6 and TRBJ2-3; D might be TRBD1 (7 bases). Germline-derived CDR1 and CDR2 are MNHNY and SVGAGI (reference sequence). The CDR3 is 14 residues long. Trimming removed 7 bases at V and 5 bases at J, with 16 bases between. CDR3 protein: CASTPAGGIDTQYF. CDR3 nucleotide sequence: TGTGCCAGCACCCCAGCAGGGGGGATAGATACGCAGTATTTT.

Turning to this clonotype: One end of the junction fails to match germline, which may point to a read error. The chain uses TRBV6-2 or TRBV6-3 and TRBJ2-5; D gene unclear. The CDR3 covers 14 residues. The germline gives CDR1 MNHEY, CDR2 SVGEGT. CDR3 coding DNA: TGTACCAGCATTTACGCCGGAGACCCAGAAACCCAGTACTTC. Its translation is CTSIYAGDPETQYF.

In this sample, this clonotype turned up many times. The chain joins TRBV5-1 to TRBJ2-3, with a weak D call TRBD1 (5 bases). V shed 0 bases and J shed 4 bases, with 12 bases lying between them. The CDR3 loop spans 15 amino acids. Germline-derived CDR1 and CDR2 are SGHRS and YFSETQ. The CDR3 DNA is TGCGCCAGCAGCTTGGCCTCCAGGGTTGCAGATACGCAGTATTTT. Protein product: CASSLASRVADTQYF.

This CDR3 reads CASSLWQILTSTGELFF. The CDR3 nucleotides are TGTGCCAGCAGTCTATGGCAGATCCTTACCAGCACCGGGGAGCTGTTTTTT. V usage is TRBV12-3 or TRBV12-4 and J usage is TRBJ2-2; no clear D gene. V gave up 5 bases and J gave up 4 bases, with 20 bases separating them. The CDR3 has 17 amino acids.